What follows describes a single TCR beta chain. No antigen is known for it. The J segment lost 3 bases and the V segment lost 6 bases, leaving 4 bases of the junction unmatched. This CDR3 has 14 residues. The germline V gene has CDR1 SGHTA and CDR2 FQGNSA. The source of the sample is a study of response to subunit inactivated influenza vaccine. TCRdb reprocessed the RT-PCR reads with MiXCR, giving one entry per CDR3 protein. The sample records about 620,000 distinct CDR3 sequences, 10% to 15% being singletons. The study, taken as a whole, reports: The authors suggested that every seasonal influenza vaccination recruits few new T cells.

The receptor comes from a middle-aged man who received an inactivated influenza vaccine. The gene calls are TRBV7-2 and TRBJ2-1; 8 nucleotides agree with TRBD2. The source was PBMCs from blood, collected on the day of vaccination. The CDR3 protein is CASSGGGFYNEQFF. The CDR3 nucleotides are TGTGCCAGCAGTGGCGGGGGGTTCTACAATGAGCAGTTCTTC.